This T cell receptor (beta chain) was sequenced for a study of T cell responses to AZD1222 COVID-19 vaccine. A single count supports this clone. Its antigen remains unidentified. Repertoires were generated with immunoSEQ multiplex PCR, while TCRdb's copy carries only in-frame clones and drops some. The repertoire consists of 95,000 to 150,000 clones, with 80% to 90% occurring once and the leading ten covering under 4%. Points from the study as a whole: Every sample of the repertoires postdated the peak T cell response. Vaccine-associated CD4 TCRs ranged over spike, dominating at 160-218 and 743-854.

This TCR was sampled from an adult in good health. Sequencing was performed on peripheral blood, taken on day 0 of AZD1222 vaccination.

The CDR3 DNA sequence: TGCAGCGTTGAAGGGGCGCGGACTTTCTTT. Protein sequence: CSVEGARTFF. The rearrangement uses TRBV29-1 and TRBJ1-1, with unresolved D. V was trimmed by 1 base and J by 12 bases, leaving 9 bases between them. The CDR3 covers 10 residues. The germline CDR1 and CDR2 sequences are SQVTM and ANQGSEA.